This T cell receptor (beta chain) was sequenced for a study of identical twins. Study outcomes and limitations: It was cross-sectional statistical analysis, not following the same donors, that the conclusions relied on.

Of note for this clonotype: Its antigen remains unknown.

MiXCR, applied by TCRdb to the 5' RACE reads, yields one record per CDR3 protein. The data show more than 1.5 million distinct CDR3 sequences, less than 35% seen once. The CDR3 runs 11 residues. Germline CDR1 reads ENHRY; CDR2 reads SYGVKD. V gave up 2 bases and J gave up 11 bases, with 9 bases separating them. The rearrangement joins TRBV10-3 to TRBJ2-5, with D unresolved. Sequencing input: cord blood. The receptor's source is a newborn girl in good health. CDR3 region: CAISELNEQYF. The CDR3 nucleotides are TGTGCCATCAGTGAGCTTAATGAGCAGTACTTC.